Each of the 26 T cell receptor beta chains below was sequenced from the same sample in a study of blood T cell repertoires in COVID-19. The data were produced by immunoSEQ multiplex PCR, yet TCRdb's version contains in-frame clones alone and is incomplete. The profile shows 40,000 to 45,000 clones, 92% of them singletons. The material sequenced was peripheral blood. The receptor set was obtained from a human donor in a cohort sampled during active COVID-19.

The rearrangement joins TRBV4-2 to TRBJ2-1; D possibly corresponds to TRBD1 (6 bases). Trimming stripped 0 bases from V and 1 base from J, with 10 bases between. This CDR3 region has 16 residues. Germline V gene lookup returns CDR1 LGHNA and CDR2 YNFKEQ. Written as DNA, the CDR3 is TGTGCCAGCAGCCAAGAAGTCAGGGGATCCTACAATGAGCAGTTCTTC. This gives the protein CASSQEVRGSYNEQFF.

This chain joins TRBV6-1 and TRBJ1-5; D remains ambiguous. Germline V lookup: CDR1 MNHNS, CDR2 SASEGT. The CDR3 runs to 12 residues. Trimming took off 2 bases at V and 6 bases at J, with 5 bases between the two ends. Here the CDR3 reads CASSEIAQPQHF. The CDR3 DNA reads TGTGCCAGCAGTGAAATAGCTCAGCCCCAGCATTTT.

The gene calls are TRBV11-3 and TRBJ2-1, with D tentatively TRBD1 (5 bases). Germline V gene lookup returns CDR1 SGHNT and CDR2 YENEEA. This CDR3 contains 13 residues. Between the trimmed V and J ends, which lost 3 bases and 5 bases, there was a span of 8 bases. The CDR3 sequence is CASSFRVNNEQFF. CDR3 DNA sequence: TGTGCCAGCAGCTTCAGGGTAAACAATGAGCAGTTCTTC.

This clone was seen once. This chain connects TRBV28 to TRBJ2-7; 7 bases map to TRBD1. CDR1 MDHEN and CDR2 SYDVKM come from the germline V gene. V gave up 4 bases and J gave up 0 bases; unmatched junction bases: 12. CDR3 size: 17 residues. CDR3 in amino acids: CASSSQGQPPFSYEQYF. The CDR3 nucleotides read TGTGCCAGCAGTTCCCAGGGACAGCCCCCGTTCTCCTACGAGCAGTACTTC.

The chain combines TRBV5-4 with TRBJ2-2, with D possibly being TRBD2 (5 bases). CDR3 length: 14 residues. CDR1 and CDR2 (germline): SGHNT, YYREEE (reference sequence). V dropped 1 base and J dropped 4 bases, with 8 bases sitting between them. The CDR3 loop is CASSLKGGTGELFF. CDR3 bases: TGTGCCAGCAGCTTGAAAGGAGGCACCGGGGAGCTGTTTTTT. Variable domain in full (rest from reference TRBV5-4 and TRBJ2-2): ETGVTQSPTHLIKTRGQQVTLRCSSQSGHNTVSWYQQALGQGPQFIFQYYREEENGRGNFPPRFSGLQFPNYSSELNVNALELDDSALYLCASSLKGGTGELFFGEGSRLTVL.

This chain links TRBV19 with TRBJ2-7; 8 bases align to TRBD1. CDR1 is LNHDA, CDR2 SQIVND, per germline (reference sequence). The CDR3 spans 14 residues. After removal of 4 bases from V and 3 bases from J, the junction contained 5 bases not matched to a gene. The CDR3 here is CASSNRDRNYEQYF. DNA for the CDR3: TGTGCCAGTAGTAACCGGGACAGGAACTACGAGCAGTACTTC.

This rearrangement joins TRBV7-9 to TRBJ1-1, with a weak D call TRBD1 (5 bases). Germline CDR1 is SEHNR and CDR2 is FQNEAQ (reference sequence). The CDR3 loop spans 13 amino acids. V was cut by 5 bases and J by 8 bases, with 15 bases left in between. CDR3 sequence (DNA): TGTGCCAGCAGCGATGGGGGACTTAGGGAAGCTTTCTTT. As protein: CASSDGGLREAFF.

The chain is built from TRBV9 and TRBJ1-1; 8 bases line up with TRBD1. Germline V CDR1 and CDR2: SGDLS, YYNGEE. The CDR3 has 15 residues. J gave up 2 bases and V 0 bases, and 3 bases lay outside the gene matches. CDR3 sequence: CASSVGDRLNTEAFF. The CDR3 nucleotides are TGTGCCAGCAGCGTAGGGGACAGGCTTAACACTGAAGCTTTCTTT.

V usage is TRBV18 and J usage is TRBJ1-2; D gene uncertain. CDR3 length equals 11 residues. V gave up 3 bases and J gave up 5 bases, with 4 bases separating them. From germline, CDR1 is KGHSH and CDR2 LQKENI. Here the CDR3 DNA reads TGTGCCAGCTCACCGGAGTATGGCTACACCTTC. Its translation: CASSPEYGYTF.

This chain connects TRBV6-1 to TRBJ2-1, with TRBD2 matching over 16 bases. The germline V gene has CDR1 MNHNS and CDR2 SASEGT. V shed 4 bases, J shed 8 bases, and the junction held 14 bases outside the gene matches. This CDR3 region has 19 residues. In DNA, the CDR3 is TGTGCCAGCAGTGCTTCCGGGACTAGCGGGGGGGCGGCGTTTGATGAGCAGTTCTTC. Translating it yields CASSASGTSGGAAFDEQFF.

This chain connects TRBV27 to TRBJ1-1; the D gene is possibly TRBD1 (6 bases). Trimming removed 5 bases from V and 4 bases from J, with 11 bases in between. This CDR3 has 13 residues. Germline V gene sequence: CDR1 MNHEY, CDR2 SMNVEV (reference sequence). In DNA form, the CDR3 reads TGTGCCAGCAGTCGAACAGGGTCCACTGAAGCTTTCTTT. This gives the protein CASSRTGSTEAFF.

The chain has TRBV2 and TRBJ1-6; 9 bases match TRBD1. The J segment lost 10 bases and the V segment lost 4 bases, leaving 5 bases of the junction unmatched. The CDR3 totals 14 residues. Germline V lookup: CDR1 SNHLY, CDR2 FYNNEI. In DNA, the CDR3 is TGTGCCAGCAGTGGGGGACAGGGAGGATCACCCCTCCACTTT. It translates to CASSGGQGGSPLHF.

This clone was detected a few times. This chain connects TRBV14 to TRBJ1-2; D unclear. CDR3 length equals 15 residues. CDR1 is SGHDN and CDR2 is FVKESK in the germline V gene. Trimming shortened V by 4 bases and J by 6 bases, and 18 bases separated the two germline ends. The CDR3 protein is CASSPMGLLVDGYTF. The CDR3 nucleotides are TGTGCCAGCAGCCCGATGGGCCTTTTGGTGGATGGCTACACCTTC.

Here the CDR3 reads CASSFSGSGEETQYF. The CDR3 nucleotides read TGTGCCAGCAGCTTTAGCGGGAGTGGGGAAGAGACCCAGTACTTC. The chain links TRBV28 to TRBJ2-5; TRBD2 aligns across 9 bases. Germline V gene sequence: CDR1 MDHEN, CDR2 SYDVKM. The V and J ends lost 6 bases and 3 bases, in that order; junction bases with no gene match: 8. The CDR3 spans 15 residues.

This rearrangement joins TRBV7-2 to TRBJ2-2; 10 bases agree with TRBD2. The V gene end was trimmed by 4 bases and the J gene end by 2 bases; junction bases not matched to a gene: 4. CDR1 and CDR2 from the germline V gene are SGHTA and FQGNSA. The CDR3 length is 16 residues. The DNA for the CDR3 is TGTGCCAGCAGCTGGAGGACTAGCGGAAACACCGGGGAGCTGTTTTTT. Its protein product is CASSWRTSGNTGELFF.

The rearrangement uses TRBV7-9 and TRBJ2-2; a weak D match, TRBD1 (6 bases). The CDR3 is 14 residues long. Germline V gene data show CDR1 as SEHNR and CDR2 as FQNEAQ (reference sequence). V lost 4 bases and J lost 6, with 12 bases in between. The CDR3 DNA reads as TGTGCCAGCAGCTATCGGACAGCTTCCGGGGAGCTGTTTTTT. Protein sequence: CASSYRTASGELFF.

This chain joins TRBV21-1 and TRBJ2-2; the table calls TRBD2, which could not be checked here. TRBV21-1 is assigned pseudogene status. CDR3 length: 17 amino acids. The CDR3 bases are TGTGCCAGCAGCAAAGGACTAGCGGGAGGAGGCACCGGGGAGCTGTTTTTT. This gives the protein CASSKGLAGGGTGELFF.

The gene calls are TRBV7-9 and TRBJ1-2, with 8 bases fitting TRBD1. In germline, CDR1 is SEHNR, CDR2 FQNEAQ (reference sequence). This CDR3 is 14 amino acids long. The junction had 6 bases not matched to a gene; V was cut back by 5 bases and J by 4 bases. The CDR3 reads CASSPTTGAYGYTF. The CDR3 DNA reads as TGTGCCAGCAGCCCAACGACAGGGGCCTATGGCTACACCTTC.

The chain uses TRBV29-1 and TRBJ2-7, with 9 bases matching TRBD1. Looked up from germline, CDR1 is SQVTM and CDR2 is ANQGSEA. The length of the CDR3 is 13 residues. V was pared by 6 bases and J by 3 bases, with 6 bases of the junction left unmatched. The CDR3 spells CSVWGQGHYEQYF. The CDR3 DNA reads as TGCAGCGTCTGGGGACAGGGCCACTACGAGCAGTACTTC.

The gene calls are TRBV19 and TRBJ1-3; possible D gene TRBD1, 5 bases. The CDR3 is 16 amino acids. Trimming shortened V by 2 bases and J by 4 bases, and 15 bases separated the two germline ends. CDR1 and CDR2 (germline): LNHDA, SQIVND (reference sequence). CDR3: CASSITGRVRGNTIYF. The CDR3 nucleotides are TGTGCCAGTAGTATAACGGGCAGGGTCCGAGGAAACACCATATATTTT.

The chain recombines TRBV5-4 with TRBJ2-7, with TRBD2 matching over 7 bases. The CDR3 extends over 15 amino acids. J lost 1 base, V lost 0 bases, and 4 bases had no gene match. Germline V CDR1 and CDR2: SGHNT, YYREEE (reference sequence). This CDR3 reads CASSLVGGGSYEQYF. The DNA for the CDR3 is TGTGCCAGCAGCTTGGTGGGGGGAGGGTCCTACGAGCAGTACTTC.

The chain joins TRBV29-1 to TRBJ2-2; 7 positions agree with TRBD1. This CDR3 is 14 amino acids long. The V gene end was trimmed by 7 bases and the J gene end by 5 bases; junction bases not matched to a gene: 10. The V gene's germline CDR1 is SQVTM and CDR2 ANQGSEA. CDR3 in amino acids: CSARDRARTGELFF. CDR3 DNA sequence: TGCAGCGCAAGAGACAGGGCACGAACCGGGGAGCTGTTTTTT.

The chain uses TRBV4-1 and TRBJ2-1; 7 nucleotides line up with TRBD2. This CDR3 is built from 16 residues. Germline-derived CDR1 and CDR2 are MGHRA and YSYEKL. V lost 0 bases and J lost 2; bases outside the gene matches: 4. In DNA form, the CDR3 reads TGCGCCAGCAGCCAAGATCCAGCGGGACCCTACAATGAGCAGTTCTTC. The encoded protein is CASSQDPAGPYNEQFF.

This clone appeared a single time. The chain recombines TRBV3-1 (or the pseudogene TRBV3-2) with TRBJ2-7, with a possible D match to TRBD1 (6 bases). The V gene's germline CDR1 is LGHDT and CDR2 YNNKEL (reference sequence). This CDR3 spans 19 amino acids. Trimming pared 0 bases from V and 5 bases from J, leaving 26 bases between. The CDR3 nucleotides are TGTGCCAGCAGCCAAGATCAATTGGTGGGGTCAGGGGCCCGCCACGAGCAGTACTTC. Translating it yields CASSQDQLVGSGARHEQYF.

The genes are TRBV24-1 and TRBJ2-5, with D possibly matching TRBD2 (5 bases). The CDR3 length is 14 residues. Trimming stripped 4 bases from V and 4 bases from J, with 12 bases between. The germline V gene encodes CDR1 KGHDR and CDR2 SFDVKD. The CDR3 nucleotides are TGTGCCACCAGTGAGGTCGGAGGTGGAGAGACCCAGTACTTC. Protein: CATSEVGGGETQYF.

The chain is built from TRBV4-3 and TRBJ1-4, with 10 nucleotides matching TRBD1. Trimming at V came to 0 bases and at J to 8 bases, leaving 6 bases not matched to a gene. Germline V CDR1 and CDR2: LGHNA, YSLEER. The CDR3 loop spans 16 amino acids. CDR3 residues: CASSQETGGFGEKLFF. DNA for the CDR3: TGCGCCAGCAGCCAAGAGACAGGGGGCTTCGGCGAAAAACTGTTTTTT.